This record covers a single T cell receptor beta chain. The antigen is not known. Following a re-call of the 5' RACE reads, TCRdb has one entry per CDR3 protein and lacks DNA. This table holds some 450,000 distinct CDR3 sequences. The data originate from a study of T cells expressing NK-cell markers. Whole-study results and caveats: One observes that, in a handful of donors, these clonotypes were also the leading ones within the CD3+CD56-NKG2C+ fraction.

The germline V gene has CDR1 SQVTM and CDR2 ANQGSEA. The CDR3 spans 14 residues. The specimen sequenced was blood T cells: a sorted CD56 or NKG2C T cell subset, CD4+ or CD8+ T cells, or bulk PBMC T cells (not recorded which). The clonotype originates from a woman between 18 and 75 years old in good health. J is TRBJ2-2 and V is TRBV29-1; the D call of TRBD1 rests on TCRdb alone, since no DNA is present to check it. The CDR3 loop is CSVAGTGSVGELFF.